The next 8 T cell receptor beta chains were all read from a single sample in a study of blood T cell repertoires in COVID-19. Data came from immunoSEQ multiplex PCR; TCRdb stores just in-frame clones and leaves some out. The sample has about 250,000 clones; approximately 89% are singletons. The sequenced material came from peripheral blood. The receptors shown here come from a woman aged 40-49 years who had recovered from COVID-19.

The rearrangement joins TRBV4-1 to TRBJ2-1, with D tentatively TRBD2 (5 bases). V lost 4 bases and J 6 bases, leaving 16 bases between the germline ends. The germline V gene encodes CDR1 MGHRA and CDR2 YSYEKL. The CDR3 is made up of 15 amino acids. The CDR3 region is CASSPTRSSFNEQFF. The CDR3 nucleotides read TGCGCCAGCAGCCCCACTAGGTCCTCATTCAATGAGCAGTTCTTC.

The chain combines TRBV7-6 with TRBJ2-2; 7 bases agree with TRBD2. The CDR3 covers 16 residues. V dropped 1 base and J dropped 6; count of bases not matched to a gene: 8. CDR1 and CDR2 (germline): SGHVS, FNYEAQ. DNA for the CDR3: TGTGCCAGCAGCTTAGTGGCGGGACTACCGTCCGGGGAGCTGTTTTTT. This encodes CASSLVAGLPSGELFF.

The rearrangement uses TRBV3-1 (or the pseudogene TRBV3-2) and TRBJ1-2; TRBD1 aligns across 9 bases. The junction had 7 bases not matched to a gene; V was cut back by 5 bases and J by 3 bases. The CDR3 is made up of 15 amino acids. Germline-derived CDR1 and CDR2 are LGHDT and YNNKEL (reference sequence). This CDR3 reads CASSAQRTGDYGYTF. Here the CDR3 DNA reads TGTGCCAGCAGCGCGCAACGGACAGGGGACTATGGCTACACCTTC.

The chain couples TRBV21-1 to TRBJ2-7; TRBD1, as called in the table, went unchecked against the DNA. TRBV21-1 is designated a pseudogene. The CDR3 is 18 residues long. CDR3 nucleotides: TGTGCCAGCAGGGGTAAGTCCGTCAGGGGGTTGAGAGCCTACGAGCAGTACGTC. This sequence encodes CASRGKSVRGLRAYEQYV.

The chain uses TRBV5-1 and TRBJ2-1, with unresolved D. V lost 0 bases and J lost 4, with 5 bases in between. In germline, CDR1 is SGHRS, CDR2 YFSETQ. This CDR3 comprises 13 residues. The CDR3 reads CASSLGEYNEQFF. Here the CDR3 DNA reads TGCGCCAGCAGCTTGGGCGAATACAATGAGCAGTTCTTC.

This clone was observed once. The chain combines TRBV9 with TRBJ2-1, with D possibly being TRBD1 (6 bases). This CDR3 spans 15 amino acids. Germline values: CDR1 SGDLS, CDR2 YYNGEE. The V and J ends lost 0 bases and 4 bases respectively, with 11 bases between them. CDR3 region: CASSVGSQGYNEQFF. The CDR3, as DNA: TGTGCCAGCAGCGTAGGAAGCCAGGGGTACAATGAGCAGTTCTTC.

V gene TRBV5-1 combines with J gene TRBJ1-4; D might be TRBD1 (6 bases). This CDR3 comprises 15 residues. V lost 4 bases, J lost 0 bases, and 10 bases lay in between. The V gene's germline CDR1 is SGHRS and CDR2 YFSETQ. CDR3 sequence (DNA): TGCGCCAGCAGCCCTCACAGGGCAACTAATGAAAAACTGTTTTTT. This codes for CASSPHRATNEKLFF.

The rearrangement links TRBV11-2 to TRBJ2-6; TRBD1 aligns across 11 bases. Looked up from germline, CDR1 is SGHAT and CDR2 is FQNNGV. The junction had 10 bases not matched to a gene; V was cut back by 8 bases and J by 1 base. This CDR3 is 18 amino acids long. CDR3 region: CASRKVGQGASGANVLTF. DNA of the CDR3: TGTGCCAGCCGCAAAGTCGGACAGGGGGCGTCTGGGGCCAACGTCCTGACTTTC. Combining the CDR3 with reference TRBV11-2 and TRBJ2-6 gives the whole variable domain EAGVAQSPRYKIIEKRQSVAFWCNPISGHATLYWYQQILGQGPKLLIQFQNNGVVDDSQLPKDRFSAERLKGVDSTLKIQPAKLEDSAVYLCASRKVGQGASGANVLTFGAGSRLTVL.